This T cell receptor (beta chain) was obtained from a study of metastatic and nonmetastatic thyroid tumors. Germline V gene sequence: CDR1 SNHLY, CDR2 FYNNEI. Trimming pared 5 bases from V and 3 bases from J, leaving 11 bases between. The CDR3 runs 13 residues. No patient received treatment before thyroid surgery. TCRdb reanalyzed the PCR reads via MiXCR. The sample includes 20,000 to 25,000 clones, around a fifth of them seen just once. Study-wide findings and caveats: It was reported that TCR beta diversity was significantly higher in malignant thyroid tumors than benign nodules, in blood and tumor.

This clone is labeled medium-sized. Its cognate antigen is unknown. This TCR was sampled from a male donor with papillary thyroid cancer or a benign thyroid nodule (not recorded which). Some clones in this sample may be carry-over from other donors' samples. The sample comprised blood. J is TRBJ2-7 and V is TRBV2; possibly TRBD1 or TRBD2 for D (5 bases each). The CDR3 region has the DNA TGTGCCAGCAGTCCCGGGGCGGGCTACGAGCAGTACTTC. Protein: CASSPGAGYEQYF.